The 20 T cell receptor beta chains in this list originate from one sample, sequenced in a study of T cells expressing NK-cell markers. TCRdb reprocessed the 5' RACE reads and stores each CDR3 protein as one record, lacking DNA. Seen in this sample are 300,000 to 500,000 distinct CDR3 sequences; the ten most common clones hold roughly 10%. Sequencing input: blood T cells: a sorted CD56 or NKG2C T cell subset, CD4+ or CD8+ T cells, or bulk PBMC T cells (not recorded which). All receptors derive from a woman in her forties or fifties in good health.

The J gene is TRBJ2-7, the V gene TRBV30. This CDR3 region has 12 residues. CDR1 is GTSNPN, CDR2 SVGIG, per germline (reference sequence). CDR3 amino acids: CAWKAEPYEQYF.

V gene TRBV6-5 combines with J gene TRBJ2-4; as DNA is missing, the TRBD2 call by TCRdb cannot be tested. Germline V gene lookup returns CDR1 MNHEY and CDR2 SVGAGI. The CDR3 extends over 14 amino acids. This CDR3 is CASWEGAGKNIQYF.

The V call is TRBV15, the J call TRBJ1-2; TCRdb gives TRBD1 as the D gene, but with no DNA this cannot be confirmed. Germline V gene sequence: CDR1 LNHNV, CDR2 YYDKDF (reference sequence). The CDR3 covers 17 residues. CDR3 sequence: CATSRDLEPTGGYGYTF.

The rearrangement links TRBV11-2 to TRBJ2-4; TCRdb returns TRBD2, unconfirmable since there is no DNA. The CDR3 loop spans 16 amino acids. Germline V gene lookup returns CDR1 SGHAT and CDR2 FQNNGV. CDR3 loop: CASSGPKDFSKNIQYF.

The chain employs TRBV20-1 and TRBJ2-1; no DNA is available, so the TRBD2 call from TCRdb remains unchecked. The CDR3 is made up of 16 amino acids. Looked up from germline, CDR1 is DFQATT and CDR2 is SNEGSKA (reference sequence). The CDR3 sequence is CSARLTSGSTGNEQFF.

CDR3 residues: CATSDSDGGMSGYTF. The J gene is TRBJ1-2, the V gene TRBV24-1. Germline CDR1 reads KGHDR; CDR2 reads SFDVKD. The CDR3 is 15 residues long.

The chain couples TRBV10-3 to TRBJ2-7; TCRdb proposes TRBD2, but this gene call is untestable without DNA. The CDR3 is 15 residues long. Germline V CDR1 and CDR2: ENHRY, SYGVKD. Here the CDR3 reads CAISGRDGRSYEQYF.

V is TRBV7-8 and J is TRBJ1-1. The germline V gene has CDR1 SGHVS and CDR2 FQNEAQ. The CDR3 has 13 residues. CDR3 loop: CASSGVRNTEAFF.

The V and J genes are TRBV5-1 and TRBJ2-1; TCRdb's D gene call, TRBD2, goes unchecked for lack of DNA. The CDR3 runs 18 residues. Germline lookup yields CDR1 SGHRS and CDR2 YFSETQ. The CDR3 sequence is CASSLMSSRESSYNEQFF.

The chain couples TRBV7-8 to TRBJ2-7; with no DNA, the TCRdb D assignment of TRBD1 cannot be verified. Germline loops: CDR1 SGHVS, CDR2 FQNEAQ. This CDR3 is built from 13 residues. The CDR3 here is CASSPGGGYEQYF.

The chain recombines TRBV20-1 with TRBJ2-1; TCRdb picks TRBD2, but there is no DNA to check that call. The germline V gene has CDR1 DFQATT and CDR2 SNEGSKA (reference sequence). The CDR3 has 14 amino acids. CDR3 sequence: CSARRPAGDNEQFF.

The CDR3 here is CSARVLAGVETQYF. The chain joins TRBV20-1 to TRBJ2-3; TCRdb's assignment of TRBD2 cannot be checked, as there is no DNA. Germline V gene data show CDR1 as DFQATT and CDR2 as SNEGSKA (reference sequence). The CDR3 has 14 residues.

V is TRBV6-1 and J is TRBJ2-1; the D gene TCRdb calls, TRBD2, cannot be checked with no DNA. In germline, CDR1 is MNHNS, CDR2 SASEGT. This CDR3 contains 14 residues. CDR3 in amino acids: CASKWTSGYNEQFF.

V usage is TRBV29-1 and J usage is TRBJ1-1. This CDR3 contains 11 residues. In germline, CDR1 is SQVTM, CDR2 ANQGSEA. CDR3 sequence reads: CSVIHGTRAFF. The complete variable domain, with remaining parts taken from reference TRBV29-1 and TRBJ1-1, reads SAVISQKPSRDICQRGTSLTIQCQVDSQVTMMFWYRQQPGQSLTLIATANQGSEATYESGFVIDKFPISRPNLTFSTLTVSNMSPEDSSIYLCSVIHGTRAFFGQGTRLTVV.

CDR3: CASSETRQGALDTGELFF. The chain couples TRBV25-1 to TRBJ2-2; TCRdb's D call of TRBD1 is untestable without DNA. Germline CDR1 is MGHDK and CDR2 is SYGVNS. This CDR3 spans 18 amino acids.

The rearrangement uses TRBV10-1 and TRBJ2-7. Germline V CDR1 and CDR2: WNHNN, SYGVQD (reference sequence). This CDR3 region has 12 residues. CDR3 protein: CASSEPLGEQYF.

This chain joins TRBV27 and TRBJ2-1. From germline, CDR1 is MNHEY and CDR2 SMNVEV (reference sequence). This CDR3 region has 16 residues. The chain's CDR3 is CASSGRLGSSYNEQFF.

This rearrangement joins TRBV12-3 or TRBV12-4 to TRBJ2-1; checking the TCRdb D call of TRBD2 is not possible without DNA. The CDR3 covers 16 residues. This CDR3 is CASRTSGAPIYNEQFF.

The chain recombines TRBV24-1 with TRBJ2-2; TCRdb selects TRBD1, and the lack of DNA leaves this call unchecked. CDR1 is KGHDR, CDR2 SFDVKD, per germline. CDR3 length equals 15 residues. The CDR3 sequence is CATSDQDRVTGELFF.

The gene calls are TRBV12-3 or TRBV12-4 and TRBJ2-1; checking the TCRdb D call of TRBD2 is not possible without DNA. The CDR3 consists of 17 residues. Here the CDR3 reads CASSFSLGGISYNEQFF.